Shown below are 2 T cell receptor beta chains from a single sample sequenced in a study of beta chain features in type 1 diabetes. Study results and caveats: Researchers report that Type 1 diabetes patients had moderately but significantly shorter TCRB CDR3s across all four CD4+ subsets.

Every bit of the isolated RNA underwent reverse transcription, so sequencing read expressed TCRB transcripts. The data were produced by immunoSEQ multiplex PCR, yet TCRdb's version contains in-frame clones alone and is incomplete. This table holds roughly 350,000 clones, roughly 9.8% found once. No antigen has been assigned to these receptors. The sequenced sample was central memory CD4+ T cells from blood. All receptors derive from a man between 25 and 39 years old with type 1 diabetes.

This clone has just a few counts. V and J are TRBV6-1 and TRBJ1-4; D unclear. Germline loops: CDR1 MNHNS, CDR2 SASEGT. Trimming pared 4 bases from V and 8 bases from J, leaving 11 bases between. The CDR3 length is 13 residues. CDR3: CASSGTGGEKLFF. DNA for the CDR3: TGTGCCAGCAGTGGGACCGGAGGCGAAAAACTGTTTTTT.

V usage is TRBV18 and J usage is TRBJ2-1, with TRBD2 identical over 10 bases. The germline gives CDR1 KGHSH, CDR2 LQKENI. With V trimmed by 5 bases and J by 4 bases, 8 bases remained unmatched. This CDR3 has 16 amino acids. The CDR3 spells CASSSGAGGWYNEQFF. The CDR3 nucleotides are TGTGCCAGCTCATCCGGAGCGGGAGGGTGGTACAATGAGCAGTTCTTC.